Below are 9 T cell receptor beta chains sequenced from a single sample in a study of cytomegalovirus exposure and HLA in healthy donors. PCR primers comprised 60 Vbeta and 13 Jbeta primers. The assay was immunoSEQ multiplex PCR, and TCRdb's table has in-frame clones only and misses some. This sample's table reports under 250,000 clones. The sample taken for sequencing was PBMCs. The origin of the receptors is a girl aged 2 to 10 in good health and CMV-seropositive.

The chain combines TRBV7-8 with TRBJ1-1; 8 nucleotides align to TRBD1. The CDR3 covers 18 residues. The J segment lost 0 bases and the V segment lost 7 bases, leaving 16 bases of the junction unmatched. Germline-derived CDR1 and CDR2 are SGHVS and FQNEAQ. The CDR3 reads CASTARGLDLGMNTEAFF. The CDR3 region has the DNA TGTGCCAGCACGGCCAGGGGGCTAGACCTTGGGATGAACACTGAAGCTTTCTTT. The full variable domain, with the rest looked up from reference TRBV7-8 and TRBJ1-1, is GAGVSQSPRYKVAKRGQDVALRCDPISGHVSLFWYQQALGQGPEFLTYFQNEAQLDKSGLPSDRFFAERPEGSVSTLKIQRTQQEDSAVYLCASTARGLDLGMNTEAFFGQGTRLTVV.

In DNA form, the CDR3 reads TGTGCCAGTACCCACAGGGGAAGGAGCAATCAGCCCCAGCATTTT. Protein product: CASTHRGRSNQPQHF. The rearrangement uses TRBV19 and TRBJ1-5; 7 nucleotides line up with TRBD1. CDR3 length equals 15 residues. V was pared by 7 bases and J by 1 base, with 7 bases of the junction left unmatched. CDR1 is LNHDA, CDR2 SQIVND, per germline (reference sequence).

This chain uses TRBV19 with TRBJ1-5; D is perhaps TRBD1 (6 bases). Germline values: CDR1 LNHDA, CDR2 SQIVND (reference sequence). V lost 3 bases and J 4 bases, leaving 13 bases between the germline ends. The CDR3 is made up of 15 amino acids. Written as DNA, the CDR3 is TGTGCCAGTAGTATTCATCCAGGGGAAAATCAGCCCCAGCATTTT. Protein: CASSIHPGENQPQHF.

The V and J genes are TRBV7-9 and TRBJ1-2; D ambiguous. The V end was cut by 6 bases, the J end by 6 bases, with 8 bases between. CDR1 and CDR2 from the germline V gene are SEHNR and FQNEAQ (reference sequence). There are 11 residues in the CDR3. The CDR3 bases are TGTGCCAGCAGGGCCCCTCATGGCTACACCTTC. It specifies CASRAPHGYTF.

The chain carries TRBV7-9 and TRBJ2-3; D is perhaps TRBD2 (5 bases). This CDR3 comprises 15 residues. Germline assignment: CDR1 SEHNR and CDR2 FQNEAQ (reference sequence). The germline V and J ends were trimmed by 4 bases and 0 bases, with 11 bases remaining between them. The CDR3 DNA follows: TGTGCCAGCAGCTATGGCACGGGAAGCACAGATACGCAGTATTTT. It encodes CASSYGTGSTDTQYF.

The chain employs TRBV27 and TRBJ1-5, with no clear D. CDR3 length: 16 residues. V lost 6 bases, J lost 3 bases, and 18 bases lay in between. The germline gives CDR1 MNHEY, CDR2 SMNVEV (reference sequence). The CDR3 loop reads CASRPTRVRSNQPQHF. The CDR3 bases are TGTGCCAGCAGACCCACTCGGGTGAGATCCAATCAGCCCCAGCATTTT.

V usage is TRBV27 and J usage is TRBJ2-1; TRBD2 agrees at 11 bases. V gave up 4 bases and J gave up 9 bases; unmatched junction bases: 11. This CDR3 contains 16 residues. Germline values: CDR1 MNHEY, CDR2 SMNVEV (reference sequence). The CDR3 coding sequence is TGTGCCAGCAGTTCCCCCCGACTAGCGGGAATTTTTGAGCAGTTCTTC. This translates into CASSSPRLAGIFEQFF.

The chain is built from TRBV27 and TRBJ1-2; D perhaps matches TRBD1 (5 bases). Per germline, CDR1 MNHEY and CDR2 SMNVEV (reference sequence). V lost 2 bases and J lost 5, with 12 bases in between. The CDR3 totals 14 residues. Written as DNA, the CDR3 is TGTGCCAGCAGTTTAAGGCAGGGCCCATATGGCTACACCTTC. This gives the protein CASSLRQGPYGYTF.

This chain connects TRBV5-6 to TRBJ2-7, with 12 bases identical to TRBD2. The V gene end was trimmed by 5 bases and the J gene end by 1 base; junction bases not matched to a gene: 4. The CDR3 is made up of 15 amino acids. Germline CDR1 is SGHDT and CDR2 is YYEEEE. CDR3 DNA sequence: TGTGCCAGCAGACGAGGACTAGCGGGGTCCTACGAGCAGTACTTC. Amino acid sequence: CASRRGLAGSYEQYF.